This TCR beta chain comes out of a study of T cells in Graves' hyperthyroidism and ophthalmopathy (dated by TCRdb to about 2019). About the full investigation: A discovery cohort of about a hundred patients, about 40 with Graves' ophthalmopathy and approximately 57 with stable Graves' hyperthyroidism, was used to find distinguishing TCR V-J signatures. The paper describes TCR Vbeta CDR3 sequencing of around 130 peripheral blood samples, made up of some 40 ophthalmopathy patients, some 76 hyperthyroidism patients and some 17 progressor patients. For training and testing, the 100 or so patients in the discovery cohort were randomly divided in a 7:3 ratio. Thyroid tissue and blood T-cell repertoires from roughly 6 Graves' hyperthyroidism patients were also compared in the study. Once sampling was done, hyperthyroidism patients were given methimazole at a starting dose of 30 mg daily, whereas ophthalmopathy patients were given high-dose intravenous methylprednisolone. Prospective prediction of ophthalmopathy was tested in an independent validation cohort consisting of roughly 20 hyperthyroidism patients and over 15 patients who later progressed to ophthalmopathy.

Exclusion was applied to patients with uncontrolled infections, other autoimmune diseases, pregnancy or lactation. Diagnoses were established on the basis of clinical symptoms, serum thyroxine and TRAb, thyroid ultrasound, and orbital computed tomography. Total RNA was extracted using Trizol reagent, and RNA quality was assessed on an Agilent 2100 Bioanalyzer. The CDR3, cysteine through phenylalanine, is 14 amino acids long. Of all the DNA, just the CDR3 is kept, 42 bases in frame from base 1. The junction carries 17 bases between V and J, which are trimmed by 7 bases and 8 bases respectively. CDR1 and CDR2 (ENHRY, SYGVKD) derive from the germline V gene. General study outcomes and caveats: Sample size was not statistically predetermined, and blinding of investigators to group allocation was not performed. Most expanded thyroid clonotypes (frequency above 0.001) were also found in blood, which suggests that blood repertoires may mirror thyroid immune responses. In validation, progression to ophthalmopathy was predicted by the model with approximately 67% sensitivity and 72% to 80% specificity, a median of around 5.9 months before onset. A model built on a 13 V-J signature distinguished ophthalmopathy from stable hyperthyroidism, reaching about 89% sensitivity and about 81% specificity in cross-validation and 80%/75% in testing.

Amplification of TCR beta CDR3 regions was carried out from RNA transcripts. For the first round of RT-PCR on the TCR CDR3, the HTBI primer set was used together with the Qiagen OneStep RT-PCR kit. Libraries were constructed in a second round of multiplex PCR, after which size selection and purification were performed. The libraries were sequenced on an Illumina HiSeq2000 using paired-end 100 bp reads. The authors' pipeline ran thus. SOAPnuke was used to process the raw data, throwing out any read that contained adapters or uncalled bases, had a mean Phred below 15, or lacked an exact constant-primer or identifier match. High-quality paired reads were merged using COPE v1.2.5, and each unique nucleotide sequence was defined as a clonotype. Clonotypes were aligned to IMGT TRBV, TRBD and TRBJ reference segments using MiTCR v1.1. Only V-J combinations with frequency above 0.0001, covering 99% to 99.2% of repertoires, were analysed. The TCS score was defined as F50 (clonal expansion) divided by E x V (chaos), with BLOSUM62-based TCRdist calculated between CDR3 peptides within each V-J. Welch's t-statistics and random forest reduced roughly 530 V-J features to around 14, which were used in a naive Bayes classifier (R e1071). Thyroid-blood repertoire similarity was quantified with the Morisita-Horn index. The raw public data were reprocessed by TCRdb itself: fastp quality trimming at Q25, MiXCR clonotype calling, in-frame beta chains only. A single entry per CDR3 protein holds the most common genes and DNA from its merged rows. These V and J calls derive from TCRdb rather than the authors' analysis. In all, the sample holds about 570,000 distinct CDR3 sequences, and about half of those were seen once. The ten biggest clones cover around a fifth of the sample.

In the case of this clonotype: The antigen it binds to is not known. No base-level quality is on record; no much larger clone is a single base apart.

The sequenced sample was peripheral blood or thyroid tissue (not recorded which). The sequence was obtained from an adult woman with Graves' disease, either hyperthyroidism or ophthalmopathy (not recorded which). This receptor chain uses TRBV10-3 and TRBJ2-2; no confident D gene assignment can be made. This receptor has the CDR3 CAIKASSSAGELFF. The DNA sequence is given as TGTGCCATCAAGGCATCAAGTTCGGCAGGGGAGCTGTTTTTT.